The 21 T cell receptor beta chains listed next were all sequenced from one sample in a study of T-cell reconstitution after alpha-beta-depleted transplantation in children. Unique molecular identifiers were incorporated into the prepared TCRbeta library. TCRdb reprocessed the PCR reads via MiXCR and lists one record per CDR3 protein. The sample consists of some 840,000 distinct CDR3 sequences, around 15% of them appearing once. Sequenced material: PBMCs, mostly from graft donor cells, taken 360 days after TCRalphabeta/CD19-depleted stem cell transplant. Receptors were obtained from a male patient younger than 18 who had a stem cell transplant for acute lymphoblastic leukemia, so the T cells may come from the graft donor.

The chain uses TRBV11-2 and TRBJ2-5; maybe TRBD1 (6 bases). This CDR3 is built from 18 residues. V lost 0 bases to trimming and J lost 4 bases, with 21 bases between them. CDR1 is SGHAT, CDR2 FQNNGV, per germline. CDR3 amino acids: CASSLDWAQGGTRETQYF. The CDR3 coding sequence is TGTGCCAGCAGCTTAGACTGGGCACAGGGTGGTACGAGAGAGACCCAGTACTTC.

This clonotype occurred a few times. The junction shows a germline mismatch at one end, possibly a read error. The rearrangement links TRBV4-1 to TRBJ1-1, with D maybe TRBD1 (5 bases). This CDR3 has 10 amino acids. From germline, CDR1 is MGHRA and CDR2 YSYEKL. The CDR3 loop is CASSQKDRVF. In nucleotides, the CDR3 is TGCGCCAGCAGCCAAAAAGACAGAGTCTTT.

This clonotype was observed a handful of times. The genes are TRBV7-9 and TRBJ2-7; a possible D gene is TRBD2 (6 bases). This CDR3 has 14 residues. Germline values: CDR1 SEHNR, CDR2 FQNEAQ (reference sequence). The germline V and J ends were trimmed by 5 bases and 1 base, with 12 bases remaining between them. The CDR3 nucleotides read TGTGCCAGCAGCATGGGCGGGACTTCCTACGAGCAGTACTTC. Its translation: CASSMGGTSYEQYF.

V gene TRBV11-2 combines with J gene TRBJ2-3; TRBD1 agrees at 7 bases. The length of the CDR3 is 17 residues. CDR1 and CDR2 (germline): SGHAT, FQNNGV. With V trimmed by 0 bases and J by 3 bases, 9 bases remained unmatched. The CDR3 loop is CASSLEGPGGVTDTQYF. The CDR3 region has the DNA TGTGCCAGCAGCTTAGAGGGTCCAGGGGGAGTAACAGATACGCAGTATTTT. Using reference TRBV11-2 and TRBJ2-3 for the parts outside the CDR3, the full variable domain is EAGVAQSPRYKIIEKRQSVAFWCNPISGHATLYWYQQILGQGPKLLIQFQNNGVVDDSQLPKDRFSAERLKGVDSTLKIQPAKLEDSAVYLCASSLEGPGGVTDTQYFGPGTRLTVL.

The J gene is TRBJ2-5, the V gene TRBV6-5, with a weak D call TRBD2 (5 bases). V lost 0 bases to trimming and J lost 4 bases, with 18 bases between them. The CDR3 extends over 17 amino acids. Germline V gene lookup returns CDR1 MNHEY and CDR2 SVGAGI. The CDR3 DNA reads as TGTGCCAGCAGTTACTCGGGTCAGGACTCCGGCCGAGAGACCCAGTACTTC. Translated: CASSYSGQDSGRETQYF.

This clonotype was observed a few times. The gene calls are TRBV7-2 and TRBJ2-2, with a tentative D call TRBD2 (6 bases). Germline assignment: CDR1 SGHTA and CDR2 FQGNSA. The V end lost 3 bases, the J end lost 0 bases, and 20 bases lay between the germline ends. This CDR3 comprises 19 residues. In DNA, the CDR3 is TGTGCCAGCAGCTTGAAGCCGGGACTCCAAGGGCCGAACACCGGGGAGCTGTTTTTT. Protein product: CASSLKPGLQGPNTGELFF.

This clonotype showed up just a few times. The genes are TRBV4-1 and TRBJ2-1; D possibly corresponds to TRBD2 (5 bases). Trimming took off 2 bases at V and 4 bases at J, with 12 bases between the two ends. Germline V gene sequence: CDR1 MGHRA, CDR2 YSYEKL. This CDR3 has 15 amino acids. CDR3 protein: CASSQLSGSYNEQFF. CDR3 DNA sequence: TGCGCCAGCAGCCAATTGAGCGGATCATACAATGAGCAGTTCTTC.

V gene TRBV5-1 combines with J gene TRBJ2-7; D remains unclear. The CDR3 spans 15 residues. The germline V gene has CDR1 SGHRS and CDR2 YFSETQ. Trimming left V 0 bases short and J 0 bases short, with 10 bases between. This CDR3 is CASSLVGMGSYEQYF. The CDR3 DNA follows: TGCGCCAGCAGCTTGGTAGGGATGGGCTCCTACGAGCAGTACTTC.

V gene TRBV7-6 combines with J gene TRBJ2-5; tentative D call: TRBD2 (6 bases). Germline V gene sequence: CDR1 SGHVS, CDR2 FNYEAQ. The CDR3 sequence is 15 residues long. Trimming cost V 2 bases and J 1 base, with 11 bases left between them. The CDR3 DNA reads TGTGCCAGCAGCTTAAAGTGGGGGGTCCAAGAGACCCAGTACTTC. Its protein product is CASSLKWGVQETQYF.

Only a few counts were recorded for this clonotype. V usage is TRBV9 and J usage is TRBJ2-7, with TRBD2 as a possible D gene (6 bases). The germline CDR1 and CDR2 sequences are SGDLS and YYNGEE. This CDR3 region has 15 residues. Trimming took off 0 bases at V and 2 bases at J, with 12 bases between the two ends. The CDR3 bases are TGTGCCAGCAGCGTAGAGGTGGGAGGCCCCTACGAGCAGTACTTC. Translation gives CASSVEVGGPYEQYF.

There are a few counts of this clonotype. The chain uses TRBV7-9 and TRBJ2-3, with 9 bases matching TRBD1. Germline V gene data show CDR1 as SEHNR and CDR2 as FQNEAQ (reference sequence). This CDR3 has 16 amino acids. Trimming took 5 bases from V and 4 from J; bases not matched to a gene: 10. CDR3 in amino acids: CASSAKQGAPADTQYF. The DNA of the CDR3 is TGTGCCAGCAGCGCCAAACAGGGGGCGCCGGCAGATACGCAGTATTTT.

In its sample, this clonotype was seen many times. In nucleotides, the CDR3 is TGCAGCGTTTCTGGACAGGGTCTTACCTACGAGCAGTACTTC. This gives the protein CSVSGQGLTYEQYF. This sequence joins TRBV29-1 and TRBJ2-7, with 8 bases identical to TRBD1. CDR1 is SQVTM and CDR2 is ANQGSEA in the germline V gene. V shed 5 bases, J shed 2 bases, and the junction held 8 bases outside the gene matches. This CDR3 has 14 residues.

This clonotype appeared a few times. The chain uses TRBV20-1 and TRBJ2-5; 8 bases are shared with TRBD2. The CDR3 loop spans 12 amino acids. V was pared by 4 bases and J by 4 bases, with 2 bases of the junction left unmatched. The germline V gene has CDR1 DFQATT and CDR2 SNEGSKA (reference sequence). CDR3: CSAKRGGETQYF. DNA of the CDR3: TGCAGTGCTAAACGGGGGGGAGAGACCCAGTACTTC.

This rearrangement joins TRBV20-1 to TRBJ2-7, with TRBD2 identical over 7 bases. The junction had 15 bases not matched to a gene; V was cut back by 5 bases and J by 8 bases. The CDR3 runs to 14 residues. Germline CDR1 DFQATT, CDR2 SNEGSKA (reference sequence). In nucleotides, the CDR3 is TGCAGTGCTTGGGGAAGTGGCGGGAGAAATCAGCAGTACTTC. This sequence encodes CSAWGSGGRNQQYF.

The genes are TRBV5-1 and TRBJ2-2, with TRBD2 identical over 9 bases. There are 15 residues in the CDR3. V lost 0 bases to trimming and J lost 7 bases; unmatched junction nucleotides: 4. Germline values: CDR1 SGHRS, CDR2 YFSETQ. The chain's CDR3 is CASSLVLAGHGELFF. The CDR3 DNA sequence: TGCGCCAGCAGCTTGGTTCTAGCGGGACACGGGGAGCTGTTTTTT.

The chain is built from TRBV11-1 and TRBJ2-7; 8 bases are shared with TRBD1. Trimming at V came to 6 bases and at J to 5 bases, leaving 6 bases not matched to a gene. Germline V CDR1 and CDR2: SGHAT, FQDESV (reference sequence). The CDR3 loop spans 13 amino acids. The CDR3 coding sequence is TGTGCCAGCAGAAGACAGGGGCGAAACGAGCAGTACTTC. Encoded protein: CASRRQGRNEQYF.

Ten or more counts support this clonotype. This chain connects TRBV10-1 to TRBJ2-5; tentative D call: TRBD2 (6 bases). The CDR3 runs 15 residues. The V and J ends lost 4 bases and 0 bases respectively, with 12 bases between them. Germline V gene lookup returns CDR1 WNHNN and CDR2 SYGVQD (reference sequence). CDR3 region: CASSGGDEDQETQYF. The CDR3 bases are TGCGCCAGCAGTGGGGGGGATGAGGACCAAGAGACCCAGTACTTC.

The J gene is TRBJ2-1, the V gene TRBV18; no clear D gene. This CDR3 region has 13 residues. Germline V gene lookup returns CDR1 KGHSH and CDR2 LQKENI. V was trimmed by 3 bases and J by 10 bases, leaving 13 bases between them. CDR3 residues: CASSPLQSPEQFF. The CDR3 DNA is TGTGCCAGCTCACCCCTACAAAGCCCGGAGCAGTTCTTC.

With respect to this clonotype: Given a much more abundant clone one base away, this may be a read error. This chain links TRBV6-5 with TRBJ2-1; D gene uncertain. The CDR3 has 11 amino acids. Looked up from germline, CDR1 is MNHEY and CDR2 is SVGAGI. The V end lost 2 bases, the J end lost 8 bases, and 4 bases lay between the germline ends. The CDR3: CASSYMDEQFF. As DNA, the CDR3 is TGTGCCAGCAGTTACATGGATGAGCAGTTCTTC.

This clonotype was counted a few times. This sequence joins TRBV10-3 and TRBJ1-6; D may be TRBD1 (5 bases). The ends were cut back, 6 bases at V and 6 bases at J, with 12 bases in the middle. The germline V gene encodes CDR1 ENHRY and CDR2 SYGVKD. CDR3 length: 14 residues. CDR3 sequence reads: CAISKGDPNSPLHF. CDR3 DNA sequence: TGTGCCATCAGCAAAGGGGACCCTAATTCACCCCTCCACTTT.

This clonotype has only a few counts. This sequence joins TRBV29-1 and TRBJ2-3; TRBD2 matches at 7 bases. This CDR3 has 13 amino acids. With 6 bases clipped from V and 0 bases from J, the junction kept 3 bases outside the gene matches. CDR1 and CDR2 (germline): SQVTM, ANQGSEA. The CDR3 is CSVCSGSTDTQYF. The CDR3 nucleotides read TGCAGCGTCTGTAGCGGGAGCACAGATACGCAGTATTTT.